This TCR beta chain derives from a study of blood T cell repertoires in COVID-19. Study-level information: The United States, Italy and Spain provided the acute and convalescent COVID-19 samples.

Sequencing was performed with immunoSEQ multiplex PCR; in TCRdb, only in-frame clones are kept and a portion is missing. The sample includes about 200,000 clones, roughly 82% of them seen just once. V lost 2 bases, J lost 8 bases, and 6 bases lay in between. The CDR3 is 12 amino acids. Germline V CDR1 and CDR2: SGHVS, FQNEAQ. The TCR originated in a middle-aged man with acute COVID-19. The sequenced sample consisted of PBMCs or T cells enriched from blood (not recorded which). This sequence joins TRBV7-8 and TRBJ2-2, with D maybe TRBD1 (5 bases). CDR3 loop: CASSLQGGELFF. The CDR3 DNA reads as TGTGCCAGCAGCTTACAGGGTGGGGAGCTGTTTTTT.